This entry is about one T cell receptor beta chain. The source of the sample is a study of identical twins. TCRdb fed the 5' RACE reads into MiXCR, producing one record per CDR3 protein. The table has roughly 500,000 distinct CDR3 sequences, around 20% seen once. Trimming removed 3 bases from V and 1 base from J, with 9 bases in between. CDR3 length: 14 residues. This sample was shared with a second study, whose subject was T cells expressing NK-cell markers. That paper notes: Six donors carried dominant NKG2C+ clonotypes that made up roughly 1.0-7.0% of their CD8+ T cells.

This TCR derives from a woman between 18 and 29 years old in good health. This chain connects TRBV12-3 or TRBV12-4 to TRBJ1-1; D remains ambiguous. Sequenced input: CD4+ T cells sorted from blood. The DNA for the CDR3 is TGTGCCAGCAGTTTTGAGGGTCGGAACACTGAAGCTTTCTTT. As protein: CASSFEGRNTEAFF.